These 22 T cell receptor beta chains were all obtained from the same sample, sequenced in a study of shared clonotypes between healthy human individuals. Using immunoSEQ multiplex PCR, the repertoire was profiled, and TCRdb retains in-frame clones only, with some absent. This sample has about 2.4 million clones, with approximately 93% found just once. Sequencing was performed on naive CD4+ T cells from PBMCs. As to subset: CD45RA+ positively selected. The receptor set was obtained from a man between 18 and 29 years old in good health. Some clones in this sample may be carry-over from other donors' samples.

This clone appeared once. V and J are TRBV25-1 and TRBJ2-1; 9 bases match TRBD2. This CDR3 has 15 amino acids. J gave up 1 base and V 5 bases, and 3 bases lay outside the gene matches. Per the germline V gene, CDR1 is MGHDK and CDR2 is SYGVNS. The CDR3 bases are TGTGCCAGCAGTCCTCTAGCGGGATCCTACAATGAGCAGTTCTTC. The encoded protein is CASSPLAGSYNEQFF.

The CDR3 region is CASSSQRPYEQYF. As DNA, the CDR3 is TGTGCCAGCAGCTCCCAGAGACCATACGAGCAGTACTTC. The chain links TRBV7-3 to TRBJ2-7, with D unclear. Germline V gene sequence: CDR1 SGHTA, CDR2 FQGTGA. This CDR3 region has 13 residues. V was shortened by 4 bases and J by 4 bases, with 11 bases between the two germline ends.

The V call is TRBV2, the J call TRBJ1-4; D not certain. Germline-derived CDR1 and CDR2 are SNHLY and FYNNEI. CDR3 size: 14 residues. The ends were cut back, 2 bases at V and 8 bases at J, with 12 bases in the middle. As DNA, the CDR3 is TGTGCCAGCAGTGAATCTGGCCCCGAAGAAAAACTGTTTTTT. Protein sequence: CASSESGPEEKLFF.

The chain has TRBV27 and TRBJ2-1; D is possibly TRBD1 or TRBD2 (5 bases each). The germline gives CDR1 MNHEY, CDR2 SMNVEV (reference sequence). Trimming cost V 3 bases and J 5 bases, with 20 bases left between them. CDR3 size: 17 residues. The DNA for the CDR3 is TGTGCCAGCAGTTTCCAGCCCGGGACCGATAGGGACAATGAGCAGTTCTTC. This sequence encodes CASSFQPGTDRDNEQFF.

This clone was picked up one time. The rearrangement links TRBV25-1 to TRBJ2-2; 9 bases align to TRBD1. Germline CDR1 reads MGHDK; CDR2 reads SYGVNS. J lost 1 base, V lost 4 bases, and 10 bases had no gene match. The CDR3 runs to 18 residues. This CDR3 is CASSAPPGTGRNTGELFF. CDR3 nucleotides: TGTGCCAGCAGTGCTCCCCCTGGGACAGGGAGGAACACCGGGGAGCTGTTTTTT.

This clone was counted once. Other DNA sequences within the sample encode an identical CDR3. V gene TRBV6-6 combines with J gene TRBJ2-1; TRBD1 might be the D (5 bases). This CDR3 region has 13 residues. CDR1 MNHNY and CDR2 SVGAGI come from the germline V gene (reference sequence). Trimming cost V 7 bases and J 1 base, with 8 bases left between them. CDR3 DNA sequence: TGTGCCAGCACACGACAGTCCTACAATGAGCAGTTCTTC. It codes for CASTRQSYNEQFF.

The chain combines TRBV20-1 with TRBJ2-5; D is unclear. Germline assignment: CDR1 DFQATT and CDR2 SNEGSKA (reference sequence). CDR3 length equals 11 residues. The V end lost 6 bases, the J end lost 2 bases, and 7 bases lay between the germline ends. DNA of the CDR3: TGCAGTGCCAGTAAACAAGAGACCCAGTACTTC. Amino acid sequence: CSASKQETQYF.

The rearrangement links TRBV5-4 to TRBJ2-5, with 12 bases matching TRBD1. The germline CDR1 and CDR2 sequences are SGHNT and YYREEE (reference sequence). J was trimmed by 5 bases and V by 3 bases; bases with no gene match: 8. CDR3 length: 16 residues. CDR3 residues: CASSWPGQGASETQYF. CDR3 bases: TGTGCCAGCAGCTGGCCGGGACAGGGGGCCTCGGAGACCCAGTACTTC.

The chain has TRBV5-4 and TRBJ1-4; weak D call: TRBD1 (6 bases). The germline V and J ends were trimmed by 4 bases and 4 bases, with 14 bases remaining between them. There are 15 residues in the CDR3. Germline V gene lookup returns CDR1 SGHNT and CDR2 YYREEE (reference sequence). The CDR3 loop reads CASSPRQEHNEKLFF. The CDR3 region has the DNA TGTGCCAGCAGCCCGCGACAGGAGCATAATGAAAAACTGTTTTTT.

The chain joins TRBV15 to TRBJ2-2; D might be TRBD1 (6 bases). CDR1 is LNHNV and CDR2 is YYDKDF in the germline V gene (reference sequence). The CDR3 totals 15 residues. Trimming shortened V by 0 bases and J by 4 bases, and 9 bases separated the two germline ends. CDR3 coding DNA: TGTGCCACCAGCAGAGATCCAGGGGCCACCGGGGAGCTGTTTTTT. It encodes CATSRDPGATGELFF. Full variable domain (remainder filled in from reference TRBV15 and TRBJ2-2): DAMVIQNPRYQVTQFGKPVTLSCSQTLNHNVMYWYQQKSSQAPKLLFHYYDKDFNNEADTPDNFQSRRPNTSFCFLDIRSPGLGDTAMYLCATSRDPGATGELFFGEGSRLTVL.

This clone was recorded only once. This chain links TRBV19 with TRBJ1-2, with D perhaps matching TRBD1 (5 bases). This CDR3 is built from 13 residues. In germline, CDR1 is LNHDA, CDR2 SQIVND (reference sequence). V dropped 4 bases and J dropped 6 bases, with 12 bases sitting between them. The CDR3 sequence is CASSTGRKDGYTF. Written as DNA, the CDR3 is TGTGCCAGTAGTACGGGACGGAAGGATGGCTACACCTTC.

This sequence joins TRBV7-9 and TRBJ1-1; TRBD1 is a possible D gene (5 bases). This CDR3 is 15 amino acids long. V was cut by 5 bases and J by 0 bases, with 13 bases left in between. Germline V lookup: CDR1 SEHNR, CDR2 FQNEAQ (reference sequence). CDR3 region: CASSHLQGMNTEAFF. The DNA of the CDR3 is TGTGCCAGCAGCCACCTGCAGGGAATGAACACTGAAGCTTTCTTT.

The genes are TRBV19 and TRBJ1-4, with a possible D match to TRBD1 (5 bases). Deletions cut 3 bases from V and 3 bases from J, with 11 bases between. Looked up from germline, CDR1 is LNHDA and CDR2 is SQIVND (reference sequence). The CDR3 contains 15 residues. The CDR3 spells CASSILSGANEKLFF. CDR3 DNA: TGTGCCAGTAGTATCCTATCGGGGGCTAATGAAAAACTGTTTTTT. The full variable domain, its missing parts supplied by reference TRBV19 and TRBJ1-4, is DGGITQSPKYLFRKEGQNVTLSCEQNLNHDAMYWYRQDPGQGLRLIYYSQIVNDFQKGDIAEGYSVSREKKESFPLTVTSAQKNPTAFYLCASSILSGANEKLFFGSGTQLSVL.

Concerning this clone itself: Other DNA sequences in this sample translate to the same CDR3. The rearrangement joins TRBV7-3 to TRBJ1-1, with a weak D call TRBD1 (5 bases). V was trimmed by 2 bases and J by 5 bases, leaving 12 bases between them. The CDR3 is made up of 14 amino acids. Looked up from germline, CDR1 is SGHTA and CDR2 is FQGTGA. The CDR3 nucleotides are TGTGCCAGCAGCTTATCTGGGGGAGGGACTGAAGCTTTCTTT. The encoded protein is CASSLSGGGTEAFF.

As concerns this clone: Other DNA sequences in this sample translate to the same CDR3. The chain is built from TRBV2 and TRBJ2-7, with 7 bases identical to TRBD1. The ends lost 7 bases at V and 1 base at J; junction bases unmatched: 4. The CDR3 runs 13 residues. The germline V gene has CDR1 SNHLY and CDR2 FYNNEI. CDR3 sequence (DNA): TGTGCCAGCACCAGGGACAGATCCTACGAGCAGTACTTC. As protein: CASTRDRSYEQYF.

The V call is TRBV5-1, the J call TRBJ1-1, with TRBD1 as a possible D gene (6 bases). The CDR3 has 14 residues. The germline gives CDR1 SGHRS, CDR2 YFSETQ. The V end lost 3 bases, the J end lost 6 bases, and 15 bases lay between the germline ends. The CDR3 here is CASSSQGFGSEAFF. The DNA of the CDR3 is TGCGCCAGCAGCTCACAGGGTTTTGGGTCTGAAGCTTTCTTT.

V is TRBV5-1 and J is TRBJ1-2; D is ambiguous. Trimming cost V 4 bases and J 3 bases, with 19 bases left between them. Germline V gives CDR1 SGHRS, CDR2 YFSETQ. This CDR3 comprises 16 residues. The CDR3 loop is CASSPIPPRVDYGYTF. The CDR3 nucleotides read TGCGCCAGCAGCCCGATACCGCCCCGAGTTGACTATGGCTACACCTTC. The complete variable domain, with remaining parts taken from reference TRBV5-1 and TRBJ1-2, reads KAGVTQTPRYLIKTRGQQVTLSCSPISGHRSVSWYQQTPGQGLQFLFEYFSETQRNKGNFPGRFSGRQFSNSRSEMNVSTLELGDSALYLCASSPIPPRVDYGYTFGSGTRLTVV.

This chain joins TRBV19 and TRBJ1-5; D gene ambiguous. The CDR3 is 15 amino acids. Trimming removed 3 bases at V and 11 bases at J, with 20 bases between. Germline V lookup: CDR1 LNHDA, CDR2 SQIVND (reference sequence). CDR3 sequence: CASSISFGGLPAQHF. The CDR3 region has the DNA TGTGCCAGTAGTATCTCATTTGGCGGTTTGCCGGCCCAGCATTTT.

In DNA, the CDR3 is TGCGCCAGCAGCCCGACAGGGGACGAGCAGTACTTC. Translation: CASSPTGDEQYF. The chain has TRBV5-1 and TRBJ2-7; 8 bases align to TRBD1. Trimming took 4 bases from V and 5 from J; bases not matched to a gene: 2. Germline V CDR1 and CDR2: SGHRS, YFSETQ. CDR3 length equals 12 residues.

This clone was recorded a few times. The chain carries TRBV28 and TRBJ1-1; TRBD1 aligns across 10 bases. Germline assignment: CDR1 MDHEN and CDR2 SYDVKM. With V trimmed by 5 bases and J by 3 bases, 9 bases remained unmatched. CDR3 length equals 16 residues. Written as DNA, the CDR3 is TGTGCCAGCAGTCCGACAGGGGGCGAGGGGGACACTGAAGCTTTCTTT. Translated: CASSPTGGEGDTEAFF. Combining the CDR3 with reference TRBV28 and TRBJ1-1 gives the whole variable domain DVKVTQSSRYLVKRTGEKVFLECVQDMDHENMFWYRQDPGLGLRLIYFSYDVKMKEKGDIPEGYSVSREKKERFSLILESASTNQTSMYLCASSPTGGEGDTEAFFGQGTRLTVV.

The chain couples TRBV5-5 to TRBJ2-7, with no clear D. CDR3 length: 13 residues. The germline CDR1 and CDR2 sequences are SGHKS and YYEKEE (reference sequence). The ends were cut back, 4 bases at V and 6 bases at J, with 14 bases in the middle. The CDR3 spells CASSPIPEREQYF. The CDR3 DNA reads TGTGCCAGCAGCCCAATACCGGAGCGCGAGCAGTACTTC. Full variable domain (rest looked up from reference TRBV5-5 and TRBJ2-7): DAGVTQSPTHLIKTRGQQVTLRCSPISGHKSVSWYQQVLGQGPQFIFQYYEKEERGRGNFPDRFSARQFPNYSSELNVNALLLGDSALYLCASSPIPEREQYFGPGTRLTVT.

The chain carries TRBV27 and TRBJ1-5; tentative D call: TRBD1 (6 bases). Trimming cost V 2 bases and J 7 bases, with 9 bases left between them. Germline V gene lookup returns CDR1 MNHEY and CDR2 SMNVEV (reference sequence). This CDR3 has 13 residues. CDR3 in amino acids: CASSLAGEQPQHF. CDR3 DNA sequence: TGTGCCAGCAGTTTAGCAGGGGAGCAGCCCCAGCATTTT.